A selection of T cell receptor beta chains follows, all from one sample in a study of CD8+ T cells in alopecia areata. TCRdb's table, derived via immunoSEQ multiplex PCR, lists solely in-frame clones and lacks some. The repertoire consists of fewer than 150,000 clones, with about 61% occurring once and the leading ten covering just under 30%. The sequencing here drew on CD8+ T cells sorted from blood, taken at week 4, from a patient treated with tofacitinib. The receptors originated from a human donor with alopecia areata. Both conserved end residues are part of each CDR3. Clone size is not always given. Where it is, it says once, few, many or a class for expanded clones.

TRBV19 once CASSPGRGDTQYF
TRBV13 few CASSLERDEQFF
TRBV4-3 NA CASSQGQGLSYEQYF
TRBV27 few CASSLSLGGVEQYF
TRBV29-1 NA CSVVPRGGGDTQYF
TRBV4-1 NA CASSQMTGAYEQYF
TRBV7-8 NA CASSLYEDRDRTTQYF
TRBV4-1 few CASSQEPESGTQYF
TRBV5-4 NA CASSLGAGVAYEQYF
TRBV27 NA CASSLTGSPLHF
TRBV7-2 few CASSHNTEAFF
TRBV9 once CASRYQGAAQPQHF
TRBV6-1 few CASSNGENTEAFF
TRBV29-1 NA CSVEELGDPNEKLFF
TRBV18 NA CASSLLPGQPANTEAFF
TRBV15 NA CATQRTGASTDTQYF
TRBV29-1 NA CSVETRSSYEQYF
TRBV30 NA CAWSNAASANYGYTF
TRBV7-9 NA CASSSVGGRGTDTQYF
TRBV7-9 NA CASSPTDRAQPQHF
TRBV13 few CASSPRGGPSVF
TRBV4-3 NA CASSRGTGITEAFF
TRBV5-6 NA CASSLRQYNEQFF
TRBV18 few CASSPPFGTPEAGELFF
TRBV15 NA CATSARGWETQYF
TRBV7-6 NA CASSPGASGLSPLHF
TRBV5-1 NA CASSLEGLPPQHF
TRBV14 NA CASSQALSTEAFF
TRBV27 NA CASSTSTGVASTQYF
TRBV7-8 NA CASSFRLDGYEQYF
TRBV5-1 NA CASSQDSSYEQYF
TRBV29-1 NA CSVGGPTNTDTQYF
TRBV27 NA CASTPAADAGGEAFF
TRBV29-1 few CSARGGDSYEQYF
TRBV7-6 NA CASSSSLSGGADEQFF
TRBV27 NA CASSTGADTQYF
TRBV30 NA CAYDRVPNTEAFF
TRBV9 NA CASSVGVGANQPQHF
TRBV30 NA CAWSWAGGSQMLFF
TRBV5-6 NA CASSLDPARGYTF
TRBV11-2 NA CASSLDGGNTEAFF
TRBV2 NA CASKAETDTQYF
TRBV5-4 NA CASSSLEKNTEAFF
TRBV28 NA CASSFQINTEAFF
TRBV30 NA CAWSVLEHGPFDSPLHF
TRBV5-1 NA CASSLGHFSNQPQHF
TRBV30 NA CAWSFPDATRNTGELFF
TRBV7-9 NA CASSLGPRREFF
TRBV30 NA CAWSRNTEAFF
TRBV13 NA CASSPGGVEAFF
TRBV6-1 NA CASRGLSESIQYF
TRBV27 once CASSPGWGTEQETQYF
TRBV7-2 NA CASSSDYEQYF
TRBV29-1 NA CSERTGLSGNTIYF
TRBV27 NA CASSLSGETQYF
TRBV29-1 NA CSVEEANYGYTF
TRBV30 NA CAWLTGNTEAFF